The clone carrying this T cell receptor beta chain appeared a single time. This entry belongs to a study of blood T cell repertoires in COVID-19. Study-level information: Researchers got acute and convalescent COVID-19 samples from the United States, Italy and Spain. The cDNA or gDNA used as material had been derived from T cells, B-cell-depleted T cells, or PBMCs.

From germline, CDR1 is SNHLY and CDR2 FYNNEI. V dropped 3 bases and J dropped 9 bases, with 16 bases sitting between them. There are 14 residues in the CDR3. Authors' processing steps: The authors estimated nucleated cell counts from reference gene primer amplification. Data came from immunoSEQ multiplex PCR; TCRdb stores just in-frame clones and leaves some out. The DNA was the basis for D and trimming; V, J and clone size are from that table. Of roughly 280,000 clones in the sample, 70% to 90% were seen once. The receptor was derived from a woman in her 70s with acute or convalescent COVID-19. J is TRBJ2-3 and V is TRBV2; maybe TRBD2 (5 bases). The specimen sequenced was peripheral blood. The CDR3 reads CASSELEARGTQYF. Written as DNA, the CDR3 is TGTGCCAGCAGTGAGTTGGAAGCCCGAGGGACGCAGTATTTT.